The entry below gives a single T cell receptor beta chain sequence along with its context. The sample is drawn from a study of blood T cell repertoires in COVID-19. Study information: Samples taken during acute and convalescent COVID-19 were collected in the United States, Italy and Spain.

The germline gives CDR1 SEHNR, CDR2 FQNEAQ (reference sequence). The V gene end was trimmed by 5 bases and the J gene end by 6 bases; junction bases not matched to a gene: 6. There are 13 residues in the CDR3. The table came from immunoSEQ multiplex PCR; TCRdb's copy has only in-frame clones and leaves some out. The data contain more than 60,000 clones, around 88% of them seen just once; the ten biggest clones take up less than 7.5%. The J gene is TRBJ1-2, the V gene TRBV7-9; 7 bases fit TRBD1. This TCR was recovered from an elderly man with COVID-19, enrolled during active disease. Sequenced input: peripheral blood. CDR3 region: CASSRTGGDGYTF. The CDR3 DNA reads as TGTGCCAGCAGCCGGACAGGAGGGGATGGCTACACCTTC.